The T cell receptor (beta chain) under discussion was sequenced for a study of blood T cell repertoires in COVID-19. The wider study: Collection of acute and convalescent COVID-19 samples took place in the United States, Italy and Spain. Sample material is recorded as cDNA or gDNA derived from T cells, B-cell-depleted T cells, or PBMCs.

The V segment lost 5 bases and the J segment 10 bases; nucleotides outside the gene matches: 7. CDR3 length equals 12 residues. Germline CDR1 is MDHEN and CDR2 is SYDVKM. Authors' data handling: Reference gene primer amplification gave estimated nucleated cell counts. Some clones are missing from TCRdb's copy, which holds only in-frame ones; the method was immunoSEQ multiplex PCR. That table supplies the V and J calls and clone size; D and trimming were determined from the DNA. The sample includes about 130,000 clones, approximately 85% of them seen just once. Followed over time, Seattle patients had been enrolled while infection was active.

The gene calls are TRBV28 and TRBJ1-2; 7 bases line up with TRBD1. Sequencing was performed on peripheral blood. The clonotype comes from a woman at least 80 years old with COVID-19, enrolled during active disease. The CDR3 spells CASSTRTGVYTF. CDR3 nucleotide sequence: TGTGCCAGCAGTACACGAACAGGGGTCTACACCTTC.